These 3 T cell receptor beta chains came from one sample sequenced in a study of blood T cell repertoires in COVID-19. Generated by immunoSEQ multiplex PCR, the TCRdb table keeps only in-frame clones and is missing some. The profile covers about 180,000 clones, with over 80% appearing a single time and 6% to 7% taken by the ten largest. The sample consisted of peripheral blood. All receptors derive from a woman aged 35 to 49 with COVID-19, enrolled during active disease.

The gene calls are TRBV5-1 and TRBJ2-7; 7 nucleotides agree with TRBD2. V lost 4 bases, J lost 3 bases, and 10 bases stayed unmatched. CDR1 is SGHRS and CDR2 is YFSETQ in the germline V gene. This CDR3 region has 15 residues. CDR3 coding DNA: TGCGCCAGCAGCCCAAGCGGGACTAAAAGCTACGAGCAGTACTTC. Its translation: CASSPSGTKSYEQYF.

The CDR3 loop reads CASSVGGTYSPLHF. CDR3 nucleotides: TGTGCCAGCAGCGTTGGAGGAACCTATTCACCCCTCCACTTT. This rearrangement joins TRBV9 to TRBJ1-6; no firm D call. CDR1 is SGDLS and CDR2 is YYNGEE in the germline V gene. Trimming took off 2 bases at V and 8 bases at J, with 11 bases between the two ends. The CDR3 is made up of 14 amino acids.

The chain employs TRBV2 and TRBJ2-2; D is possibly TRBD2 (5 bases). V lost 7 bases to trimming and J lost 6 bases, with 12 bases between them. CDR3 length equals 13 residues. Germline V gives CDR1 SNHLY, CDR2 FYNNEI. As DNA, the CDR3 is TGTGCCAGCATTGACGCCGGGGCCGGGGAGCTGTTTTTT. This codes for CASIDAGAGELFF.